The sequence of this T cell receptor beta chain was determined in a study of cytomegalovirus exposure and HLA in healthy donors. About this clone itself: Its matching antigen is unknown.

Germline CDR1 SGHRS, CDR2 YFSETQ. V shed 4 bases, J shed 0 bases, and the junction held 8 bases outside the gene matches. The CDR3 is made up of 18 amino acids. Nominal health characterized the donors when sampled, though unrecorded immune exposures were likely. Whole-study results and caveats: The sole available immune exposure information was CMV serostatus.

PCR primers comprised 60 Vbeta and 13 Jbeta primers. The repertoire was sequenced with immunoSEQ multiplex PCR; TCRdb's copy has only in-frame clones and lacks some. The table records some 150,000 clones, 80% of them present only once. This clonotype was sampled from a woman in her fifties or sixties in good health and CMV-seronegative. Sequencing was done on a sample of PBMCs. The J gene is TRBJ2-1, the V gene TRBV5-1; 12 positions match TRBD2. CDR3 sequence: CASSVLAGGPGSYNEQFF. The CDR3 coding sequence is TGCGCCAGCAGCGTCCTAGCGGGAGGGCCAGGCTCCTACAATGAGCAGTTCTTC.